Shown below are 24 T cell receptor beta chains from a single sample sequenced in a study of control samples from healthy donors and cancer patients (dated by TCRdb to 2020 to 2021). Library preparation used the immunoSEQ multiplex PCR assay. Imported from immuneACCESS, the table was reduced by TCRdb to in-frame sequences with V and J called. These copies leave out some clones; in studies compared against another copy, an unresolved V gene accounts for under half, and the cause of the remainder is not known. The sample yields 150,000 or so clones; roughly 94% were counted once. Over 12% of the sample is taken by the ten largest. Specimen: PBMCs. The receptors shown here come from a man aged 60-69 years with colorectal cancer.

The table lists this clone with a count of one. This chain connects TRBV27 to TRBJ1-1; D might be TRBD1 (6 bases). CDR1 MNHEY and CDR2 SMNVEV come from the germline V gene (reference sequence). The CDR3 has 15 residues. V was pared by 5 bases and J by 5 bases, with 18 bases between. CDR3 amino acids: CASSDVGGPGTEAFF. In DNA form, the CDR3 reads TGTGCCAGCAGTGATGTCGGGGGGCCGGGGACTGAAGCTTTCTTT.

The sample holds one count of this clone. This chain connects TRBV5-1 to TRBJ2-3, with TRBD2 identical over 12 bases. CDR1 is SGHRS and CDR2 is YFSETQ in the germline V gene. CDR3 size: 17 residues. The V and J ends lost 4 bases and 7 bases, in that order; junction bases with no gene match: 13. CDR3 sequence (DNA): TGCGCCAGCAGCGAGTGGCCGACTAGCGGGGGTAGAAATACGCAGTATTTT. Its translation is CASSEWPTSGGRNTQYF.

V usage is TRBV28 and J usage is TRBJ1-2; D is unresolved. Germline CDR1 is MDHEN and CDR2 is SYDVKM. The CDR3 spans 16 residues. V dropped 6 bases and J dropped 3 bases, with 20 bases sitting between them. For the CDR3, the DNA is TGTGCCAGCAGAGGGCCCGTGGAGTCCGGTTACTATGGCTACACCTTC. Protein product: CASRGPVESGYYGYTF.

Comments on this clone: The sample holds other DNA sequences that translate to the same CDR3. The chain combines TRBV11-2 with TRBJ2-5, with unresolved D. V was shortened by 3 bases and J by 0 bases, with 2 bases between the two germline ends. This CDR3 has 12 residues. Germline V gene lookup returns CDR1 SGHAT and CDR2 FQNNGV. The CDR3 sequence: CASSLNQETQYF. The CDR3 DNA is TGTGCCAGCAGCTTGAACCAAGAGACCCAGTACTTC.

The rearrangement joins TRBV12-3 or TRBV12-4 to TRBJ1-1, with 8 bases aligning to TRBD1. There are 13 residues in the CDR3. V lost 5 bases and J lost 7; bases outside the gene matches: 6. The CDR3 region has the DNA TGTGCCAGCAGTGAAGGGACAGGAGTTGAAGCTTTCTTT. Its protein product is CASSEGTGVEAFF.

The chain combines TRBV29-1 with TRBJ1-1; the match to TRBD1 covers 9 bases. After removal of 8 bases from V and 3 bases from J, the junction contained 7 bases not matched to a gene. The CDR3 length is 13 residues. Germline values: CDR1 SQVTM, CDR2 ANQGSEA. The CDR3, as DNA: TGCAGCTCTGGGGACAGGGTGGACACTGAAGCTTTCTTT. Its translation: CSSGDRVDTEAFF.

This chain connects TRBV7-2 to TRBJ1-4, with D possibly being TRBD1 (5 bases). V was pared by 2 bases and J by 8 bases, with 15 bases between. CDR3 length: 15 residues. Germline loops: CDR1 SGHTA, CDR2 FQGNSA. As DNA, the CDR3 is TGTGCCAGCAGCTTAATGACAGCGCTTAACGAAAAACTGTTTTTT. This translates into CASSLMTALNEKLFF.

The chain combines TRBV2 with TRBJ2-3; TRBD2 matches at 10 bases. Germline CDR1 is SNHLY and CDR2 is FYNNEI. The CDR3 runs 13 residues. Losses at the gene ends were 5 bases for V and 5 bases for J; bases not matched to a gene: 1. In DNA, the CDR3 is TGTGCCAGCAGTTGGACTAGCGGAGATACGCAGTATTTT. Amino acid sequence: CASSWTSGDTQYF.

The chain carries TRBV2 and TRBJ2-5, with TRBD1 as a possible D gene (6 bases). Germline assignment: CDR1 SNHLY and CDR2 FYNNEI. The ends were cut back, 6 bases at V and 2 bases at J, with 16 bases in the middle. The CDR3 contains 15 residues. The CDR3 region has the DNA TGTGCCAGCAGCGACAAGGACAGACCTCAAGAGACCCAGTACTTC. Amino acid sequence: CASSDKDRPQETQYF. The full variable domain, in which reference TRBV2 and TRBJ2-5 provide the parts outside the CDR3, is EPEVTQTPSHQVTQMGQEVILRCVPISNHLYFYWYRQILGQKVEFLVSFYNNEISEKSEIFDDQFSVERPDGSNFTLKIRSTKLEDSAMYFCASSDKDRPQETQYFGPGTRLLVL.

V is TRBV10-2 and J is TRBJ2-2; D is perhaps TRBD1 (5 bases). CDR1 is WSHSY and CDR2 is SAAADI in the germline V gene. The length of the CDR3 is 14 residues. V was clipped by 0 bases and J by 6 bases, with 8 bases between them. In DNA form, the CDR3 reads TGCGCCAGCAGTGAGTCCGGCAGGGCCGGGGAGCTGTTTTTT. Residues: CASSESGRAGELFF.

The chain employs TRBV7-9 and TRBJ1-3; tentatively, D is TRBD1 (5 bases). This CDR3 has 16 residues. Germline CDR1 and CDR2: SEHNR and FQNEAQ (reference sequence). V was cut by 1 base and J by 3 bases, with 13 bases left in between. The CDR3 DNA reads TGTGCCAGCAGCTTAGAGGTGGGGACGGGTGGAAACACCATATATTTT. Encoded protein: CASSLEVGTGGNTIYF.

The CDR3 here is CSVEGLGTYNEQFF. The CDR3 nucleotides read TGCAGCGTTGAAGGACTGGGGACCTACAATGAGCAGTTCTTC. This sequence joins TRBV29-1 and TRBJ2-1; no clear D gene. From germline, CDR1 is SQVTM and CDR2 ANQGSEA. Trimming removed 1 base from V and 2 bases from J, with 9 bases in between. This CDR3 has 14 amino acids.

The V call is TRBV29-1, the J call TRBJ1-1; D is unresolved. Germline V gene sequence: CDR1 SQVTM, CDR2 ANQGSEA. The CDR3 is 11 amino acids. The V and J ends lost 7 bases and 3 bases respectively, with 9 bases between them. CDR3 amino acids: CSAGRDTEAFF. CDR3 bases: TGCAGCGCTGGTAGGGACACTGAAGCTTTCTTT.

J is TRBJ2-3 and V is TRBV19, with 9 bases lining up with TRBD1. The CDR3 runs 17 residues. The germline V gene encodes CDR1 LNHDA and CDR2 SQIVND (reference sequence). The ends lost 1 base at V and 3 bases at J; junction bases unmatched: 8. The CDR3 sequence: CASSIVGQGKGTDTQYF. Here the CDR3 DNA reads TGTGCCAGTAGTATAGTCGGACAGGGGAAAGGAACAGATACGCAGTATTTT.

This chain joins TRBV3-1 (or the pseudogene TRBV3-2) and TRBJ1-4; D not resolved. Trimming pared 6 bases from V and 0 bases from J, leaving 11 bases between. The CDR3 has 15 residues. Germline assignment: CDR1 LGHDT and CDR2 YNNKEL (reference sequence). Here the CDR3 DNA reads TGTGCCAGCAGTCCGACGGGAGCAACTAATGAAAAACTGTTTTTT. Protein: CASSPTGATNEKLFF.

The rearrangement uses TRBV7-9 and TRBJ1-4; D is possibly TRBD1 (6 bases). The CDR3 is 15 amino acids. Germline loops: CDR1 SEHNR, CDR2 FQNEAQ (reference sequence). V was pared by 2 bases and J by 7 bases, with 14 bases between. The CDR3 DNA reads TGTGCCAGCAGCTTAAAGGGAGAAGGGGGTGAAAAACTGTTTTTT. Translation: CASSLKGEGGEKLFF.

The chain recombines TRBV18 with TRBJ2-2, with TRBD1 matching over 8 bases. The CDR3 covers 17 residues. The V gene's germline CDR1 is KGHSH and CDR2 LQKENI. Trimming removed 7 bases from V and 4 bases from J; junction bases left unmatched: 14. CDR3 coding DNA: TGTGCCAGCTTAACGAGTCACGGGCAGGGGGCCACCGGGGAGCTGTTTTTT. This codes for CASLTSHGQGATGELFF.

This clone is a singleton in its sample. The V gene is TRBV18, the J gene TRBJ2-7, with D unresolved. The germline V gene has CDR1 KGHSH and CDR2 LQKENI. There are 13 residues in the CDR3. V was pared by 6 bases and J by 2 bases, with 11 bases between. The CDR3 nucleotides are TGTGCCAGCTCCCCCGGAGAGGCCTACGAGCAGTACTTC. As protein: CASSPGEAYEQYF.

The chain combines TRBV19 with TRBJ1-1, with TRBD1 matching 9 bases. This CDR3 contains 14 residues. Germline CDR1 and CDR2: LNHDA and SQIVND (reference sequence). The J segment lost 5 bases and the V segment lost 5 bases, leaving 6 bases of the junction unmatched. Here the CDR3 reads CASSPWTGDTEAFF. CDR3 coding DNA: TGTGCCAGTAGTCCCTGGACAGGGGATACTGAAGCTTTCTTT.

The chain uses TRBV7-2 and TRBJ2-5, with 7 bases matching TRBD1. The CDR3 spans 13 residues. J gave up 5 bases and V 3 bases, and 3 bases lay outside the gene matches. In germline, CDR1 is SGHTA, CDR2 FQGNSA. The CDR3 is CASSFRQGETQYF. CDR3 nucleotide sequence: TGTGCCAGCAGCTTCAGACAGGGTGAGACCCAGTACTTC. Full variable domain (missing parts from reference TRBV7-2 and TRBJ2-5): GAGVSQSPSNKVTEKGKDVELRCDPISGHTALYWYRQSLGQGLEFLIYFQGNSAPDKSGLPSDRFSAERTGGSVSTLTIQRTQQEDSAVYLCASSFRQGETQYFGPGTRLLVL.

V and J are TRBV11-3 and TRBJ2-7; 9 positions match TRBD2. Trimming at V came to 5 bases and at J to 6 bases, leaving 5 bases not matched to a gene. This CDR3 comprises 13 residues. From germline, CDR1 is SGHNT and CDR2 YENEEA. The CDR3 region has the DNA TGTGCCAGCAGCGGACGTAGCGGGGGCGAGCAGTACTTC. Protein sequence: CASSGRSGGEQYF.

The J gene is TRBJ2-5, the V gene TRBV10-3; 7 bases are shared with TRBD2. The germline V gene encodes CDR1 ENHRY and CDR2 SYGVKD. CDR3 size: 14 residues. J lost 1 base, V lost 5 bases, and 4 bases had no gene match. CDR3 in DNA: TGTGCCATCAGTCGTCGCGGGGGCCAAGAGACCCAGTACTTC. Its protein product is CAISRRGGQETQYF.

The V gene is TRBV7-2, the J gene TRBJ1-1; no clear D gene. Germline CDR1 SGHTA, CDR2 FQGNSA. CDR3 size: 16 residues. Trimming shortened V by 1 base and J by 5 bases, and 17 bases separated the two germline ends. Here the CDR3 reads CASSLGIGVLRTEAFF. The CDR3 DNA sequence: TGTGCCAGCAGCTTAGGGATTGGCGTTCTTCGAACTGAAGCTTTCTTT.

The CDR3 reads CASSLPGLIHEQYF. The CDR3 DNA reads TGTGCCAGCAGCCTCCCCGGTCTGATCCACGAGCAGTACTTC. The chain is built from TRBV4-2 and TRBJ2-7; D remains unclear. The CDR3 runs 14 residues. In germline, CDR1 is LGHNA, CDR2 YNFKEQ. The V gene lost 4 bases and the J gene lost 5 bases, with 15 bases spanning the gap.